The source of this TCR beta chain is a study of T-cell reconstitution after alpha-beta-depleted transplantation in children (dated by TCRdb to 2016 to 2018). About the study as a whole: Using TCR repertoire profiling, the study quantitatively followed how T-cell immune reconstitution unfolded in children after TCRalphabeta/CD19-depleted allogeneic hematopoietic cell transplantation.

The CDR1 and CDR2 encoded by the germline V gene are LGHNA and YSLEER. V sheds 0 bases and J sheds 0 bases, leaving 9 bases between their ends. Spanning cysteine to phenylalanine, the CDR3 consists of 15 amino acids. The CDR3 DNA has 45 bases and is translated from base 1. Many counts were recorded for this clonotype. It has no known antigen specificity. The sample holds no much larger clone one base away, and base qualities are not on file. Library creation used PCR. Sequencing took place on an Illumina HiSeq 2500. To normalize quantification of the TCRbeta repertoire, the TCR libraries were built with molecular barcoding that relied on unique molecular identifiers. The raw public reads went through TCRdb reprocessing: fastp at Q25, MiXCR clone calling, in-frame beta chains kept. For every CDR3 protein sequence, its rows merge into one entry that carries the most common genes and DNA. The sample yields hundreds of thousands of distinct CDR3 sequences; around 12% were counted once. Jointly, the top ten make up about 2.6% of the sample.

Specimen: PBMCs from the stem cell graft donor, collected from the stem cell graft. The origin of this receptor is a human donor who donated a stem cell graft to a child with acute lymphoblastic leukemia. The rearranged chain carries TRBV4-3 and TRBJ2-7, with the D gene not clear enough to name. This receptor has the CDR3 CASSQDPVSSYEQYF. Here is the DNA: TGCGCCAGCAGCCAAGATCCCGTCTCCTCCTACGAGCAGTACTTC.